The 18 T cell receptor beta chains below come from one sample, sequenced in a study of cytomegalovirus exposure and HLA in healthy donors. PCR used 60 Vbeta primers and 13 Jbeta primers. TCRdb keeps only in-frame clones here, not all; method: immunoSEQ multiplex PCR. Seen here are some 89,000 clones, about 78% observed once, and the top ten hold about 4%. Sequenced input: PBMCs. Receptor source: a middle-aged woman in good health and CMV-seropositive.

The V gene is TRBV5-1, the J gene TRBJ2-7, with 10 nucleotides matching TRBD2. This CDR3 contains 18 residues. Per germline, CDR1 SGHRS and CDR2 YFSETQ. J lost 2 bases, V lost 0 bases, and 11 bases had no gene match. CDR3 nucleotide sequence: TGCGCCAGCAGCTTGGTGGGGGGGAGCGGGAGGGCAACCTACGAGCAGTACTTC. Amino acids: CASSLVGGSGRATYEQYF.

The chain links TRBV9 to TRBJ2-7; 7 nucleotides line up with TRBD1. Germline lookup yields CDR1 SGDLS and CDR2 YYNGEE. This CDR3 contains 13 residues. With V trimmed by 5 bases and J by 2 bases, 4 bases remained unmatched. CDR3 amino acids: CASSPTGTYEQYF. The CDR3 DNA is TGTGCCAGCAGTCCGACAGGGACCTACGAGCAGTACTTC.

This clone occurred a few times. The V and J genes are TRBV29-1 and TRBJ2-7; no firm D call. The CDR3 sequence is 11 residues long. The germline CDR1 and CDR2 sequences are SQVTM and ANQGSEA. Between the trimmed V and J ends, which lost 8 bases and 3 bases, there was a span of 11 bases. The CDR3 bases are TGCAGCATTACGACTGGCTACGAGCAGTACTTC. Translated, it gives CSITTGYEQYF.

This sequence joins TRBV13 and TRBJ1-1; 7 nucleotides line up with TRBD1. CDR1 is PRHDT, CDR2 FYEKMQ, per germline (reference sequence). The ends lost 4 bases at V and 0 bases at J; junction bases unmatched: 14. The CDR3 has 18 residues. CDR3 sequence: CASSSAIDRARMNTEAFF. CDR3 bases: TGTGCCAGCAGCTCCGCAATCGACAGGGCCCGTATGAACACTGAAGCTTTCTTT.

The chain joins TRBV11-2 to TRBJ2-7; 9 positions agree with TRBD2. The germline gives CDR1 SGHAT, CDR2 FQNNGV. The V and J ends lost 5 bases and 2 bases, in that order; junction bases with no gene match: 13. The CDR3 loop spans 17 amino acids. The CDR3 protein is CASSPGAGLATTYEQYF. CDR3 coding DNA: TGTGCCAGCAGCCCAGGAGCTGGACTAGCGACTACCTACGAGCAGTACTTC.

This clone has a handful of counts. This chain joins TRBV6-1 and TRBJ2-1; TRBD2 matches at 12 bases. CDR1 MNHNS and CDR2 SASEGT come from the germline V gene. Trimming at V came to 6 bases and at J to 9 bases, leaving 9 bases not matched to a gene. The CDR3 loop spans 15 amino acids. The DNA for the CDR3 is TGTGCCAGCAGGCCCTCTAGCGGGAGGGTCTCTGAGCAGTTCTTC. This gives the protein CASRPSSGRVSEQFF.

This clone has just a few counts. The rearrangement uses TRBV9 and TRBJ2-3, with 10 bases lining up with TRBD1. V lost 2 bases to trimming and J lost 2 bases; unmatched junction nucleotides: 5. The CDR3 consists of 16 residues. The germline V gene has CDR1 SGDLS and CDR2 YYNGEE. DNA of the CDR3: TGTGCCAGCAGCGTCGGGACAGGGGTTTACACAGATACGCAGTATTTT. Translating it yields CASSVGTGVYTDTQYF.

The V gene is TRBV5-1, the J gene TRBJ2-3; TRBD1 aligns across 7 bases. The CDR3 loop spans 14 amino acids. Germline CDR1 is SGHRS and CDR2 is YFSETQ. V was clipped by 7 bases and J by 3 bases; unmatched bases: 8. The CDR3 loop reads CASRDRAFTDTQYF. The CDR3, as DNA: TGCGCCAGCCGGGACAGAGCTTTTACAGATACGCAGTATTTT. Supplemented by reference TRBV5-1 and TRBJ2-3, the full variable domain reads KAGVTQTPRYLIKTRGQQVTLSCSPISGHRSVSWYQQTPGQGLQFLFEYFSETQRNKGNFPGRFSGRQFSNSRSEMNVSTLELGDSALYLCASRDRAFTDTQYFGPGTRLTVL.

V and J are TRBV19 and TRBJ2-1, with 10 positions matching TRBD1. Germline CDR1 LNHDA, CDR2 SQIVND (reference sequence). Trimming cost V 5 bases and J 5 bases; bases outside gene matches: 9. This CDR3 comprises 16 residues. The CDR3 loop is CASSEIGQGEDNEQFF. The CDR3 nucleotides read TGTGCCAGTAGTGAGATAGGACAGGGGGAGGACAATGAGCAGTTCTTC.

V and J are TRBV2 and TRBJ1-6, with 10 bases that match TRBD1. CDR1 SNHLY and CDR2 FYNNEI come from the germline V gene. Trimming at V came to 5 bases and at J to 6 bases, leaving 1 base not matched to a gene. This CDR3 is built from 14 residues. CDR3 DNA sequence: TGTGCCAGCAGTAGGACAGGGGGTAATTCACCCCTCCACTTT. It is translated as CASSRTGGNSPLHF.

This clone was detected only a few times. V is TRBV7-8 and J is TRBJ1-6; TRBD1 matches at 9 bases. In germline, CDR1 is SGHVS, CDR2 FQNEAQ. Unmatched junction bases numbered 6, after V lost 4 bases and J lost 8 bases. There are 15 residues in the CDR3. The CDR3 protein is CASSSQQGAYSPLHF. In nucleotides, the CDR3 is TGTGCCAGCAGCTCCCAACAGGGGGCTTATTCACCCCTCCACTTT.

The chain carries TRBV6-5 and TRBJ1-2; D is possibly TRBD1 (5 bases). The CDR3 covers 12 residues. Germline V gene lookup returns CDR1 MNHEY and CDR2 SVGAGI. V shed 5 bases and J shed 4 bases, with 8 bases lying between them. The DNA for the CDR3 is TGTGCCAGCAGTCAGGGCCTCTATGGCTACACCTTC. This codes for CASSQGLYGYTF.

This clone was counted once. The chain joins TRBV28 to TRBJ1-3; a weak D match, TRBD1 (5 bases). The CDR3 sequence is 15 residues long. The V and J ends lost 5 bases and 0 bases respectively, with 11 bases between them. Germline V gene lookup returns CDR1 MDHEN and CDR2 SYDVKM. CDR3 amino acids: CASSRFRVSGNTIYF. DNA for the CDR3: TGTGCCAGCAGTCGCTTCAGGGTCTCTGGAAACACCATATATTTT.

The genes are TRBV28 and TRBJ1-2, with D tentatively TRBD1 (6 bases). Germline V lookup: CDR1 MDHEN, CDR2 SYDVKM. Trimming pared 5 bases from V and 5 bases from J, leaving 9 bases between. The CDR3 has 12 amino acids. This chain's CDR3 is CASSLQGYGYTF. CDR3 bases: TGTGCCAGCAGTCTCCAGGGGTATGGCTACACCTTC.

This rearrangement joins TRBV7-8 to TRBJ2-7, with D possibly TRBD2 on 5 matching bases. CDR1 and CDR2 from the germline V gene are SGHVS and FQNEAQ. CDR3 length equals 12 residues. V was trimmed by 1 base and J by 10 bases, leaving 11 bases between them. For the CDR3, the DNA is TGTGCCAGCAGCTTAGACACGGGGAGCCAGTACTTC. Protein: CASSLDTGSQYF.

The rearrangement uses TRBV10-3 and TRBJ2-7; TRBD1 aligns across 11 bases. J was trimmed by 5 bases and V by 6 bases; bases with no gene match: 6. Looked up from germline, CDR1 is ENHRY and CDR2 is SYGVKD. CDR3 length: 14 residues. CDR3 sequence reads: CAIRGTGGRHEQYF. The CDR3 nucleotides are TGTGCCATCAGGGGGACAGGGGGGAGGCACGAGCAGTACTTC.

With regard to this clone: Germline is not matched at one junction end, which may reflect a read error. The chain links TRBV7-9 to TRBJ1-5, with D perhaps matching TRBD1 (5 bases). CDR3 length equals 13 residues. CDR1 SEHNR and CDR2 FQNEAQ come from the germline V gene (reference sequence). The CDR3 loop is CSSSRGTNQPQHF. CDR3 in DNA: TGTTCCAGCAGCCGGGGGACCAATCAGCCCCAGCATTTT.

This clone was seen only once. The DNA for the CDR3 is TGCGCCAGCAGCTTGGGGACAGGATCCTATGGCTACACCTTC. It translates to CASSLGTGSYGYTF. V and J are TRBV5-1 and TRBJ1-2; TRBD1 matches 7 bases. CDR3 length: 14 residues. From germline, CDR1 is SGHRS and CDR2 YFSETQ. Losses at the gene ends were 0 bases for V and 4 bases for J; bases not matched to a gene: 3.